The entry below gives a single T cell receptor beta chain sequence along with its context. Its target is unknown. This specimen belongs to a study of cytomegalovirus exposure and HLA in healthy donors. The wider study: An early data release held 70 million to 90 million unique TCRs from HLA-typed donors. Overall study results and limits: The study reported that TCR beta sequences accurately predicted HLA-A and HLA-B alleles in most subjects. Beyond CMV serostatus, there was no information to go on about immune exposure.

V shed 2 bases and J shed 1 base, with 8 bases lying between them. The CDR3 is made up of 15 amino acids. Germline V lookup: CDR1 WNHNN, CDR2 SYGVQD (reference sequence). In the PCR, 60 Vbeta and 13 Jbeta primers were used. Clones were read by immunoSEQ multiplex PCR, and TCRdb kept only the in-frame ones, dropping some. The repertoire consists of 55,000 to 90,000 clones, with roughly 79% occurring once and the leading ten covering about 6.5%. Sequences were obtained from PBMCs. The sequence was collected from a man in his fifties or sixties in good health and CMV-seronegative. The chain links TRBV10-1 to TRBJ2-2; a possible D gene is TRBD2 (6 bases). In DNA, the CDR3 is TGCGCCAGCAGTGAGGCTAGCGTGAACACCGGGGAGCTGTTTTTT. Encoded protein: CASSEASVNTGELFF.